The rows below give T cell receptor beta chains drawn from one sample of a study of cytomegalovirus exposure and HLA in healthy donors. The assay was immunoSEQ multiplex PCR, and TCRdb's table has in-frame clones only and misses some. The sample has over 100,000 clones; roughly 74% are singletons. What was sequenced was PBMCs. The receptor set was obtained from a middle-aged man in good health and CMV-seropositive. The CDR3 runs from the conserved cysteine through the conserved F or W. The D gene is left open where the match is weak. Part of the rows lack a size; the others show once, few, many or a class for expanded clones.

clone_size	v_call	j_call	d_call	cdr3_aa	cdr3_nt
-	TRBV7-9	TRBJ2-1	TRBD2	CASSPNVKTSGRAYNEQFF	TGTGCCAGCAGCCCTAACGTCAAGACTAGCGGGAGGGCATACAATGAGCAGTTCTTC
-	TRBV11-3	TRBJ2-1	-	CASSDRRLGNEQFF	TGTGCCAGCAGCGACAGGCGATTGGGCAATGAGCAGTTCTTC
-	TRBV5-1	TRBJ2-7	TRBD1	CASSLALLTGPYEQYF	TGCGCCAGCAGCTTGGCCCTACTGACAGGGCCCTACGAGCAGTATTTC
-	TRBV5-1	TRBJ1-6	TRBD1	CASSDRGSYNSPLHF	TGCGCCAGCAGCGACAGGGGTTCCTATAATTCACCCCTCCACTTT
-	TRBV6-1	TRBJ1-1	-	CASSEHLIRCGAFF	TGTGCCAGCAGTGAACACTTAATACGATGCGGAGCTTTCTTT
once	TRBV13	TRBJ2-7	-	CASSPGDSTGGQYF	TGTGCCAGCAGCCCAGGGGACAGCACCGGGGGGCAGTACTTC
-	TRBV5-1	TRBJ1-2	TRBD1	CASSPAQGIDGYTF	TGCGCCAGCAGCCCCGCACAGGGGATTGATGGCTACACCTTC
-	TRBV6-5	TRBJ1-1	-	CASSYSIGGKQAFF	TGTGCCAGCAGTTACTCGATCGGAGGCAAGCAAGCTTTCTTT
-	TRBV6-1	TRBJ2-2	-	CASSDFATGELFF	TGTGCCAGCAGCGACTTCGCTACCGGGGAGCTGTTTTTT
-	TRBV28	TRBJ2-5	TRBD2	CASSFPFPGGLETQYF	TGTGCCAGCAGTTTCCCATTCCCGGGAGGGCTAGAGACCCAGTACTTC
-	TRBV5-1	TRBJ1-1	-	CASSSNSGAPRTEAFF	TGCGCCAGCAGTTCTAATTCAGGGGCCCCGAGGACTGAAGCTTTCTTT
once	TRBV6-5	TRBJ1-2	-	CASSYRGGGYGYTF	TGTGCCAGCAGTTACCGGGGGGGCGGCTATGGCTACACCTTC
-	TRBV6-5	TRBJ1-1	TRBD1	CASSRYRGSLDEAFF	TGTGCCAGCAGTAGGTACAGGGGCTCCTTAGATGAAGCTTTCTTT
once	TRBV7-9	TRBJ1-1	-	CASSLGVRDDTEAFF	TGTGCCAGCAGCTTAGGGGTCAGGGATGACACTGAAGCTTTCTTT
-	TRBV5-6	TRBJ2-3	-	CASSSTITDTQYF	TGTGCCAGCAGCTCCACAATCACAGATACGCAGTATTTT
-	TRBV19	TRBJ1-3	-	CASSMTGGSGNTIYF	TGTGCCAGTAGTATGACGGGGGGCTCTGGAAACACCATATATTTT
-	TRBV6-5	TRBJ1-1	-	CASSRQVRSEAFF	TGTGCCAGCAGTCGACAGGTTAGGTCTGAAGCTTTCTTT
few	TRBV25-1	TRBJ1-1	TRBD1	CASSRGQANTEAFF	TGTGCCAGCAGTAGAGGACAGGCGAACACTGAAGCTTTCTTT
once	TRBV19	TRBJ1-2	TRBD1	CASSTYPQGARSYGYTF	TGTGCCAGTAGTACGTATCCACAGGGGGCGCGGAGTTATGGCTACACCTTC
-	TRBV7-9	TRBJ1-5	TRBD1	CASSSGGGNQPQHF	TGTGCCAGCAGCTCAGGGGGCGGCAATCAGCCCCAGCATTTT
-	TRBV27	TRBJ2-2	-	CASTLRRDTQPGELFF	TGTGCCAGCACCCTCCGCCGGGACACCCAGCCCGGGGAGCTGTTTTTT
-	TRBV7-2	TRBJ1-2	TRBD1	CASSSGQGTRYGYTF	TGTGCCAGCAGCTCCGGACAGGGAACCCGCTATGGCTACACCTTC
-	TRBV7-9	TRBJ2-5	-	CASSFDRRTQETQYF	TGTGCCAGCAGCTTCGATCGGAGAACCCAAGAGACCCAGTACTTC
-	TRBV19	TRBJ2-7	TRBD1	CASSINRGSYEQYF	TGTGCCAGTAGTATAAACAGGGGGTCCTACGAGCAGTACTTC
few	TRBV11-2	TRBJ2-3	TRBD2	CASSPLAVSTDTQYF	TGTGCCAGCAGCCCTCTAGCGGTTAGCACAGATACGCAGTATTTT
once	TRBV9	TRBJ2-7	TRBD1	CASSVETGTYEQYF	TGTGCCAGCAGCGTGGAGACAGGGACCTACGAGCAGTACTTC
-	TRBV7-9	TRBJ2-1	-	CASSRLALHNEQFF	TGTGCCAGCAGCAGATTAGCGTTACACAATGAGCAGTTCTTC
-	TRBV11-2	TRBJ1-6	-	CASSLGAGVNSPLHF	TGTGCCAGCAGCTTAGGAGCAGGGGTAAATTCACCCCTCCACTTT
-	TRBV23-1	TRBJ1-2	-	CASLGPSPPGGYGYTF	TGCGCCAGCCTGGGACCGTCTCCTCCCGGGGGCTATGGCTACACCTTC
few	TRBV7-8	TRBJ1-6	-	CASSSLQNSPLHF	TGTGCCAGCAGCTCCTTACAGAATTCACCCCTCCACTTT
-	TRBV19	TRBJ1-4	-	CASSISGTRIQKKLLF	TGTGCCAGTAGTATATCGGGGACTCGGATTCAGAAAAAACTGCTTTTT
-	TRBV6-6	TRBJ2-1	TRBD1	CASSSSDRALKDEQFF	TGTGCCAGCAGTTCCTCCGACAGGGCCCTGAAGGATGAGCAGTTCTTC
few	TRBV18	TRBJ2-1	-	CASSTDNEQFF	TGTGCCAGCTCTACGGACAATGAGCAGTTCTTC
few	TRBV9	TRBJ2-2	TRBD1	CASSRDRGLTGELFF	TGTGCCAGCAGCCGGGACAGGGGGTTAACCGGGGAGCTGTTTTTT
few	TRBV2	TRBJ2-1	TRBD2	CASSEAPSGFYEQFF	TGTGCCAGCAGTGAAGCTCCTAGCGGGTTCTATGAGCAGTTCTTC
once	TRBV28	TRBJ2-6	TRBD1	CASSIWTGGDGANVLTF	TGTGCCAGCAGTATATGGACAGGGGGCGATGGGGCCAACGTCCTGACTTTC
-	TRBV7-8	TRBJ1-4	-	CASSSGHLPNEKLFF	TGTGCCAGCAGCTCGGGACACCTACCGAATGAAAAACTGTTTTTT
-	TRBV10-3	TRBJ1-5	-	CAISESPPGSNQPQHF	TGTGCCATCAGTGAGTCCCCGCCAGGGAGCAATCAGCCCCAGCATTTT
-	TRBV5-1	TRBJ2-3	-	CASSLAVGGITDTQYF	TGCGCCAGCAGCTTGGCAGTGGGGGGAATCACAGATACGCAGTATTTT
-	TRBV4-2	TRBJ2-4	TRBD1	CASSQGLGQGASIQYF	TGTGCCAGCAGCCAAGGGCTTGGACAGGGGGCGAGCATTCAGTACTTC
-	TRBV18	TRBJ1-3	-	CASSRGQVLSGNTIYF	TGTGCCAGCTCCCGGGGACAAGTCCTCTCTGGAAACACCATATATTTT
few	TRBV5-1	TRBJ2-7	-	CASSLDEGKGQYF	TGCGCCAGCAGCTTGGATGAGGGTAAGGGGCAGTACTTC
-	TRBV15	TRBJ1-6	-	CATSRASSYNSPLHF	TGTGCCACCAGCAGAGCCAGCTCCTATAATTCACCCCTCCACTTT
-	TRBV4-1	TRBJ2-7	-	CASSGARGYEQYF	TGCGCCAGCAGCGGGGCTAGGGGCTACGAGCAGTACTTC
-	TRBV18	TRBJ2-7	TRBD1	CASSPPWDSYEQYF	TGTGCCAGCTCACCACCCTGGGACAGCTACGAGCAGTACTTC
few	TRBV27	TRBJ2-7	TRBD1	CASSSTGPPNEQYF	TGTGCCAGCAGTTCGACAGGGCCCCCCAACGAGCAGTACTTC
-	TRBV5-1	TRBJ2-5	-	CASSFEETQYF	TGCGCCAGCAGCTTCGAAGAGACCCAGTACTTC
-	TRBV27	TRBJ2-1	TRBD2	CASSLSFGGEQFF	TGTGCCAGCAGTTTATCCTTCGGGGGGGAGCAGTTCTTC
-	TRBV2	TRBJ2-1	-	CATRGQGPYNEQFF	TGTGCCACCAGAGGGCAGGGGCCCTACAATGAGCAGTTCTTC
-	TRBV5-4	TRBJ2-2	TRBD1	CASSLPDSGQDGTGELFF	TGTGCCAGCAGCTTGCCTGATTCAGGACAGGATGGGACCGGGGAGCTGTTTTTT
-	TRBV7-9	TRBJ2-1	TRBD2	CASSLDSSGLHEQFF	TGTGCCAGCAGCTTAGATAGTAGCGGGCTCCATGAGCAGTTCTTC
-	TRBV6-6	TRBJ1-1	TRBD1	CASSYLEGAGTEAFF	TGTGCCAGCAGTTACCTCGAGGGGGCAGGTACTGAAGCTTTCTTT
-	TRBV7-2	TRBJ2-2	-	CASFGAGNTGELFF	TGTGCCAGCTTTGGGGCAGGGAACACCGGGGAGCTGTTTTTT